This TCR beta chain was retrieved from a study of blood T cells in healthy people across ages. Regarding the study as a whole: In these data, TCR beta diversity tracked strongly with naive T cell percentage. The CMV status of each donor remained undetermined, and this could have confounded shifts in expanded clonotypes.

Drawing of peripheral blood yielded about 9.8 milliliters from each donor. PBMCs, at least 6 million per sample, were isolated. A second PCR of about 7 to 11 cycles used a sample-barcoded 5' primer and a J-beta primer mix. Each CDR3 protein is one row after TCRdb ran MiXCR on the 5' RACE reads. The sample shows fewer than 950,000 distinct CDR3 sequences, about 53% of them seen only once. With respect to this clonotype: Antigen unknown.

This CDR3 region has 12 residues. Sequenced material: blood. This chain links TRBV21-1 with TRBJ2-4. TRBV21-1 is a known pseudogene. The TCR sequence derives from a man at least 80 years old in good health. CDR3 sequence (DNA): TGTGCCAGACAGGGGGACAAAAACATTCAGTACTTC. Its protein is CARQGDKNIQYF.